This is a list of T cell receptor beta chains from one sample in a study of graft-versus-host responses after intestinal transplantation. Which antigens these TCRs recognize remains unknown. Libraries were prepared by immunoSEQ multiplex PCR; TCRdb keeps only in-frame clonotypes and omits some of them. The sample contains tens of thousands of clones, around nine tenths of which appear only once. This material consisted of unstimulated CD4+ T cells sorted from spleen or lymph node cells, taken before intestinal transplant. These receptor sequences come from a human donor who received an intestinal transplant. Each CDR3 is given without its conserved first and last residue.

j_gene	v_gene	CDR3aa
TRBJ2-1	TRBV2	ASRLEVLYNEQF
TRBJ1-5	TRBV30	AWSEDRGTGQPQH
TRBJ1-3	TRBV18	ASSPRTQFSGNTIY
.	TRBV27	ASSGGTGGASYEQY
TRBJ2-1	TRBV7-2	ASSLGGSKGNEQF
TRBJ1-3	TRBV9	ASSSSQGLSGNTIY
TRBJ1-5	TRBV11-2	ASSLEPPSAPSQPQH
TRBJ1-2	TRBV5-6	ASSLTGTGLGGYT
TRBJ1-1	TRBV5-1	ASRDGREAF
TRBJ2-7	TRBV11-2	ASSLSGPTYEQY
TRBJ1-4	TRBV5-1	ASSSGVGANEKLF
TRBJ1-3	TRBV4-1	ASSQGHSGNTIY